The subject of this entry is one T cell receptor (beta chain). The antigen remains unidentified. Trimming took off 2 bases at V and 0 bases at J, with 15 bases between the two ends. CDR1 and CDR2 (germline): SGHKS, YYEKEE (reference sequence). The length of the CDR3 is 18 residues. It was with a sample-barcoded 5' primer and a J-beta primer mix that a second PCR of about 6 to 12 cycles was run. TCRdb reprocessed the 5' RACE reads with MiXCR, giving one entry per CDR3 protein. Among 790,000 or so distinct CDR3 sequences, 35% to 50% were seen once, and the ten largest hold around 18%. The data stem from a study of blood T cells in healthy people across ages. Study-wide results and limits: A strong correlation between TCR beta diversity and naive T cell percentage was seen.

Sequencing input: blood. The sequence was obtained from a man at least 80 years old in good health. This chain links TRBV5-5 with TRBJ2-6; possible D gene TRBD1, 5 bases. The CDR3 loop reads CASSFLETAFSGANVLTF. In DNA, the CDR3 is TGTGCCAGCAGCTTTCTGGAGACAGCATTCTCTGGGGCCAACGTCCTGACTTTC.